Below are 28 T cell receptor beta chains sequenced from a single sample in a study of T-cell memory formation after mild COVID-19. TCRdb re-analysed the 5' RACE reads in MiXCR, keeping a single row per CDR3 protein. The table lists some 290,000 distinct CDR3 sequences, around 15% of them singletons, with approximately 25% in the top ten. Sequenced input: PBMCs or a T cell subset sorted from them (not recorded which). Receptor source: a man aged 18 to 29 who had mild COVID-19 (a few samples of this study predate the infection). Cell type and time point are not known.

The rearrangement links TRBV10-3 to TRBJ2-3; 8 bases are a match to TRBD2. Germline V gene sequence: CDR1 ENHRY, CDR2 SYGVKD. Trimming at V came to 6 bases and at J to 5 bases, leaving 4 bases not matched to a gene. The CDR3 is 13 amino acids. CDR3 amino acids: CAISGGAGDTQYF. The CDR3 region has the DNA TGTGCCATCAGCGGGGGGGCGGGAGATACGCAGTATTTT.

This clonotype was counted only a few times. This chain links TRBV6-5 with TRBJ2-7; tentative D call: TRBD1 (5 bases). Per the germline V gene, CDR1 is MNHEY and CDR2 is SVGAGI. The V and J ends lost 7 bases and 0 bases respectively, with 16 bases between them. CDR3 length: 15 amino acids. CDR3 in amino acids: CASTTERQSSYEQYF. CDR3 coding DNA: TGTGCCAGCACCACTGAGAGACAGAGCTCCTACGAGCAGTACTTC.

This clonotype has at least ten counts. The genes are TRBV5-1 and TRBJ1-2, with D perhaps TRBD1 (6 bases). The length of the CDR3 is 14 residues. The V gene's germline CDR1 is SGHRS and CDR2 YFSETQ. The ends were cut back, 0 bases at V and 8 bases at J, with 14 bases in the middle. This chain's CDR3 is CASSLETGVRGYTF. CDR3 DNA: TGCGCCAGCAGCTTGGAGACAGGCGTACGAGGCTACACCTTC.

The rearrangement joins TRBV5-1 to TRBJ2-7; D not resolved. Germline V gives CDR1 SGHRS, CDR2 YFSETQ. The CDR3 is 16 residues long. V lost 3 bases to trimming and J lost 2 bases, with 18 bases between them. The CDR3: CASSWLPFGVTYEQYF. For the CDR3, the DNA is TGCGCCAGCAGCTGGCTACCATTTGGGGTGACCTACGAGCAGTACTTC.

The chain carries TRBV20-1 and TRBJ2-3; D not resolved. Trimming removed 5 bases from V and 0 bases from J, with 3 bases in between. Germline V CDR1 and CDR2: DFQATT, SNEGSKA (reference sequence). The CDR3 runs to 11 residues. CDR3 loop: CSAQSTDTQYF. CDR3 DNA sequence: TGCAGTGCTCAAAGCACAGATACGCAGTATTTT.

The table lists this clonotype with a few counts. Compared with germline, one end of the junction differs, possibly owing to a read error. The genes are TRBV5-1 and TRBJ2-5; possibly TRBD1 for D (6 bases). In germline, CDR1 is SGHRS, CDR2 YFSETQ. The CDR3 length is 14 residues. The CDR3 region is CASTLQGPQETQYF. The DNA for the CDR3 is TGCGCCAGCACCTTGCAGGGGCCGCAAGAGACCCAGTACTTC.

There are a few counts of this clonotype. J is TRBJ2-7 and V is TRBV7-9; D is undetermined. Germline lookup yields CDR1 SEHNR and CDR2 FQNEAQ (reference sequence). The V end lost 5 bases, the J end lost 0 bases, and 8 bases lay between the germline ends. CDR3 length: 13 residues. The CDR3 protein is CASSASSSYEQYV. CDR3 coding DNA: TGTGCCAGCAGCGCATCGAGCTCCTACGAGCAGTACGTC.

The rearrangement joins TRBV5-1 to TRBJ2-2, with unresolved D. CDR3 length: 14 residues. Germline CDR1 SGHRS, CDR2 YFSETQ. Trimming took 3 bases from V and 5 from J, leaving 11 bases between them. DNA of the CDR3: TGCGCCAGCAGCTATACACTGGGGACCGGGGAGCTGTTTTTT. This codes for CASSYTLGTGELFF.

This clonotype has a count of ten or more. This chain uses TRBV7-3 with TRBJ2-1, with TRBD2 matching 7 bases. The CDR3 consists of 14 residues. V lost 5 bases to trimming and J lost 10 bases; unmatched junction nucleotides: 11. The germline V gene encodes CDR1 SGHTA and CDR2 FQGTGA. The CDR3 is CASSPFPGGREQFF. Written as DNA, the CDR3 is TGTGCCAGCAGCCCGTTCCCGGGGGGTAGGGAGCAGTTCTTC.

This clonotype has only a few counts. The chain couples TRBV20-1 to TRBJ2-5; D is perhaps TRBD2 (6 bases). CDR1 DFQATT and CDR2 SNEGSKA come from the germline V gene (reference sequence). The V end lost 3 bases, the J end lost 0 bases, and 8 bases lay between the germline ends. CDR3 size: 13 residues. The CDR3 here is CSASGTHQETQYF. In DNA, the CDR3 is TGCAGTGCTAGCGGGACTCACCAAGAGACCCAGTACTTC.

The chain is built from TRBV7-9 and TRBJ1-1; 8 bases fit TRBD1. The CDR3 loop spans 17 amino acids. With V trimmed by 4 bases and J by 3 bases, 13 bases remained unmatched. In germline, CDR1 is SEHNR, CDR2 FQNEAQ (reference sequence). CDR3 in amino acids: CASSSDREVLWYTEAFF. CDR3 bases: TGTGCCAGCAGCTCGGACAGGGAGGTTCTGTGGTACACTGAAGCTTTCTTT.

This clonotype has a handful of counts. The chain couples TRBV5-1 to TRBJ2-7, with unresolved D. Between the trimmed V and J ends, which lost 4 bases and 3 bases, there was a span of 17 bases. The CDR3 spans 15 residues. The germline CDR1 and CDR2 sequences are SGHRS and YFSETQ. CDR3 nucleotides: TGCGCCAGCAGCCTACAGCCCTACGATGACTACGAGCAGTACGTC. Translating gives CASSLQPYDDYEQYV.

This clonotype has more than one count but fewer than ten. This chain uses TRBV15 with TRBJ2-5, with D perhaps TRBD1 (5 bases). This CDR3 is 14 amino acids long. Deletions cut 0 bases from V and 5 bases from J, with 10 bases between. Germline lookup yields CDR1 LNHNV and CDR2 YYDKDF (reference sequence). CDR3 residues: CATSRDTRVETQYF. The CDR3 DNA reads TGTGCCACCAGCAGAGACACCAGGGTTGAGACCCAGTACTTC.

The chain carries TRBV11-2 and TRBJ1-6; a weak D match, TRBD1 (6 bases). The V gene lost 6 bases and the J gene lost 7 bases, with 10 bases spanning the gap. The CDR3 has 13 amino acids. Germline-derived CDR1 and CDR2 are SGHAT and FQNNGV. The CDR3 reads CASRQTGNSPLHF. The CDR3 nucleotides are TGTGCCAGCAGACAAACAGGGAATTCACCCCTCCACTTT.

This clonotype was seen more than once but under ten times. The chain joins TRBV7-2 to TRBJ2-5; D perhaps matches TRBD2 (5 bases). V shed 3 bases and J shed 4 bases, with 9 bases lying between them. The CDR3 consists of 13 residues. The germline gives CDR1 SGHTA, CDR2 FQGNSA. The CDR3 DNA sequence: TGTGCCAGCAGCTTTCTCCGGGGAGAGACCCAGTACTTC. Amino acid sequence: CASSFLRGETQYF. The variable domain in full, completed from reference TRBV7-2 and TRBJ2-5, reads GAGVSQSPSNKVTEKGKDVELRCDPISGHTALYWYRQSLGQGLEFLIYFQGNSAPDKSGLPSDRFSAERTGGSVSTLTIQRTQQEDSAVYLCASSFLRGETQYFGPGTRLLVL.

The rearrangement uses TRBV6-6 and TRBJ2-7; D might be TRBD2 (5 bases). The CDR3 consists of 14 residues. CDR1 and CDR2 (germline): MNHNY, SVGAGI (reference sequence). Trimming took off 2 bases at V and 0 bases at J, with 8 bases between the two ends. The CDR3 sequence: CASSYTGSSYEQYF. DNA of the CDR3: TGTGCCAGCAGTTACACTGGGAGCTCCTACGAGCAGTACTTC.

Many counts were recorded for this clonotype. The chain combines TRBV7-2 with TRBJ2-5; D is undetermined. Germline V gene data show CDR1 as SGHTA and CDR2 as FQGNSA. The CDR3 consists of 14 residues. Trimming shortened V by 1 base and J by 1 base, and 7 bases separated the two germline ends. CDR3 nucleotide sequence: TGTGCCAGCAGCTTAGATTGGGGCCAAGAGACCCAGTACTTC. Protein: CASSLDWGQETQYF.

The chain has TRBV5-1 and TRBJ2-3; TRBD2 aligns across 12 bases. After removal of 4 bases from V and 5 bases from J, the junction contained 5 bases not matched to a gene. The germline V gene has CDR1 SGHRS and CDR2 YFSETQ. The length of the CDR3 is 15 residues. Here the CDR3 reads CASSLAGGPIDTQYF. CDR3 bases: TGCGCCAGCAGCCTAGCGGGGGGGCCAATAGATACGCAGTATTTT.

This clonotype has a handful of counts. The chain has TRBV15 and TRBJ2-3; 9 bases match TRBD1. The J segment lost 2 bases and the V segment lost 3 bases, leaving 3 bases of the junction unmatched. CDR3 length: 15 residues. Germline values: CDR1 LNHNV, CDR2 YYDKDF (reference sequence). This CDR3 reads CATSRGQGYTDTQYF. For the CDR3, the DNA is TGTGCCACCAGCAGGGGACAGGGCTACACAGATACGCAGTATTTT.

This clonotype occurred a few times. The chain uses TRBV4-1 and TRBJ2-2; perhaps TRBD1 as D (6 bases). V was shortened by 0 bases and J by 0 bases, with 14 bases between the two germline ends. The CDR3 is 18 amino acids. Germline lookup yields CDR1 MGHRA and CDR2 YSYEKL. CDR3 protein: CASSQDRWPGANTGELFF. Here the CDR3 DNA reads TGCGCCAGCAGCCAAGATAGGTGGCCAGGGGCGAACACCGGGGAGCTGTTTTTT.

The rearrangement joins TRBV19 to TRBJ2-7, with TRBD2 identical over 8 bases. The germline V gene has CDR1 LNHDA and CDR2 SQIVND (reference sequence). This CDR3 comprises 17 residues. J gave up 2 bases and V 3 bases, and 12 bases lay outside the gene matches. DNA of the CDR3: TGTGCCAGTAGTATTCTTAAGGGAGCGGGGGTCGCCTACGAGCAGTACTTC. As protein: CASSILKGAGVAYEQYF.

The chain is built from TRBV7-9 and TRBJ2-2; 7 nucleotides align to TRBD1. The junction had 11 bases not matched to a gene; V was cut back by 4 bases and J by 6 bases. The CDR3 loop spans 16 amino acids. CDR1 SEHNR and CDR2 FQNEAQ come from the germline V gene (reference sequence). The CDR3 region is CASSSNRGEKSGELFF. In DNA form, the CDR3 reads TGTGCCAGCAGCTCCAACAGGGGAGAGAAATCCGGGGAGCTGTTTTTT.

The CDR3 DNA is TGTGCCAGCAGCTTGGCGGCCCCTGAAGCTTTCTTT. Protein: CASSLAAPEAFF. V usage is TRBV11-2 and J usage is TRBJ1-1; D gene ambiguous. CDR3 length: 12 amino acids. Germline V gene lookup returns CDR1 SGHAT and CDR2 FQNNGV. Trimming took off 3 bases at V and 6 bases at J, with 8 bases between the two ends.

This clonotype showed up just a few times. The chain couples TRBV6-5 to TRBJ2-3; 10 positions match TRBD1. Germline V gene data show CDR1 as MNHEY and CDR2 as SVGAGI. The CDR3 sequence is 17 residues long. The ends lost 5 bases at V and 4 bases at J; junction bases unmatched: 12. The CDR3 DNA is TGTGCCAGCAGTCCCCAGTTGACAGGGGGCAGTCCAGATACGCAGTATTTT. This sequence encodes CASSPQLTGGSPDTQYF.

This clonotype has just a few counts. CDR3 nucleotide sequence: TGTGCCACCAGTGACTCATATAGACTCACGCAGTATTTT. This gives the protein CATSDSYRLTQYF. The chain links TRBV24-1 to TRBJ2-3; D is ambiguous. Germline V gene lookup returns CDR1 KGHDR and CDR2 SFDVKD. Trimming cost V 4 bases and J 9 bases, with 13 bases left between them. CDR3 length equals 13 residues.

This sequence joins TRBV7-9 and TRBJ2-7; D may be TRBD2 (6 bases). V was pared by 5 bases and J by 4 bases, with 18 bases between. This CDR3 is built from 15 residues. From germline, CDR1 is SEHNR and CDR2 FQNEAQ (reference sequence). The CDR3 sequence is CASSTEAAGRYEQYV. The DNA of the CDR3 is TGTGCCAGCAGCACGGAGGCCGCGGGACGATACGAGCAGTACGTC.

This clonotype was picked up a small number of times. The CDR3 loop is CASGTLAGGNYEQYV. CDR3 bases: TGTGCCAGCGGGACGCTAGCGGGGGGGAACTACGAGCAGTACGTC. This chain uses TRBV7-9 with TRBJ2-7; 12 bases line up with TRBD2. With 8 bases clipped from V and 3 bases from J, the junction kept 8 bases outside the gene matches. The CDR3 is made up of 15 amino acids. Germline CDR1 is SEHNR and CDR2 is FQNEAQ (reference sequence).

V gene TRBV5-1 combines with J gene TRBJ1-1; 11 nucleotides match TRBD1. The CDR3 length is 14 residues. The J segment lost 10 bases and the V segment lost 4 bases, leaving 9 bases of the junction unmatched. From germline, CDR1 is SGHRS and CDR2 YFSETQ. CDR3 DNA: TGCGCCAGCAGCGACCGGACAGGGGGCGATGGAGCTTTCTTT. This codes for CASSDRTGGDGAFF.